This passage covers 10 T cell receptor beta chains from one sample sequenced in a study of blood T cell repertoires in COVID-19. Assay used: immunoSEQ multiplex PCR; TCRdb lists only in-frame clones, some missing. The sample records about 100,000 clones, 87% being singletons. Sequenced sample: peripheral blood. Receptor source: a man aged 45-60 years with acute or convalescent COVID-19.

The V and J genes are TRBV5-6 and TRBJ2-2, with 7 bases aligning to TRBD1. The length of the CDR3 is 14 residues. Germline V lookup: CDR1 SGHDT, CDR2 YYEEEE. Unmatched junction bases numbered 2, after V lost 0 bases and J lost 6 bases. The chain's CDR3 is CASSLGQGSGELFF. The CDR3 DNA is TGTGCCAGCAGCTTGGGACAGGGATCCGGGGAGCTGTTTTTT.

The chain recombines TRBV12-5 with TRBJ2-1; 16 positions agree with TRBD2. Germline CDR1 is LGHNT and CDR2 is FRNRAP. J lost 6 bases, V lost 6 bases, and 17 bases had no gene match. The length of the CDR3 is 20 residues. The CDR3 nucleotides are TGTGCTAGTGGCCCCCCCCCGGGACTAGCGGGAGGGCCCTGGGGCAATGAGCAGTTCTTC. It yields the protein CASGPPPGLAGGPWGNEQFF. The full variable domain, rest sourced from reference TRBV12-5 and TRBJ2-1, is DARVTQTPRHKVTEMGQEVTMRCQPILGHNTVFWYRQTMMQGLELLAYFRNRAPLDDSGMPKDRFSAEMPDATLATLKIQPSEPRDSAVYFCASGPPPGLAGGPWGNEQFFGPGTRLTVL.

This clone appeared once. V and J are TRBV19 and TRBJ2-7; tentative D call: TRBD1 (5 bases). The CDR3 is made up of 13 amino acids. The germline V gene has CDR1 LNHDA and CDR2 SQIVND (reference sequence). Trimming stripped 5 bases from V and 7 bases from J, with 15 bases between. CDR3 coding DNA: TGTGCCAGTAGTGCTTCCAGACAGACTGAGCAGTACTTC. Its protein product is CASSASRQTEQYF. The complete variable domain, with remaining parts taken from reference TRBV19 and TRBJ2-7, reads DGGITQSPKYLFRKEGQNVTLSCEQNLNHDAMYWYRQDPGQGLRLIYYSQIVNDFQKGDIAEGYSVSREKKESFPLTVTSAQKNPTAFYLCASSASRQTEQYFGPGTRLTVT.

V usage is TRBV10-3 and J usage is TRBJ2-1; no clear D gene. Trimming left V 4 bases short and J 0 bases short, with 7 bases between. This CDR3 spans 14 amino acids. CDR1 and CDR2 (germline): ENHRY, SYGVKD. Here the CDR3 DNA reads TGTGCCATCAGTGTTGCTAGCTCCTACAATGAGCAGTTCTTC. This codes for CAISVASSYNEQFF.

The V and J genes are TRBV6-4 and TRBJ2-3; 7 bases align to TRBD1. CDR1 and CDR2 from the germline V gene are MRHNA and SNTAGT. This CDR3 is built from 14 residues. With 4 bases clipped from V and 4 bases from J, the junction kept 5 bases outside the gene matches. CDR3: CASSADRSSDTQYF. The CDR3 region has the DNA TGTGCCAGCAGTGCGGACAGGTCTTCAGATACGCAGTATTTT.

The CDR3 loop reads CASRNSGSGDTQYF. CDR3 sequence (DNA): TGTGCCAGCAGAAATAGCGGGAGTGGAGATACGCAGTATTTT. This chain uses TRBV14 with TRBJ2-3, with 9 bases matching TRBD2. The CDR3 totals 14 residues. J gave up 5 bases and V 6 bases, and 6 bases lay outside the gene matches. Germline V gene sequence: CDR1 SGHDN, CDR2 FVKESK. Full variable domain (outside the CDR3, taken from reference TRBV14 and TRBJ2-3): EAGVTQFPSHSVIEKGQTVTLRCDPISGHDNLYWYRRVMGKEIKFLLHFVKESKQDESGMPNNRFLAERTGGTYSTLKVQPAELEDSGVYFCASRNSGSGDTQYFGPGTRLTVL.

The gene calls are TRBV30 and TRBJ2-3; 8 nucleotides line up with TRBD2. The CDR3 is 14 amino acids. V shed 4 bases, J shed 1 base, and the junction held 4 bases outside the gene matches. Germline CDR1 GTSNPN, CDR2 SVGIG (reference sequence). CDR3: CAWTPGGGTDTQYF. As DNA, the CDR3 is TGTGCCTGGACGCCGGGAGGGGGCACAGATACGCAGTATTTT.

The CDR3 protein is CAISELGQGNTGELFF. CDR3 nucleotide sequence: TGTGCCATCAGTGAGCTTGGACAGGGGAACACCGGGGAGCTGTTTTTT. The chain uses TRBV10-3 and TRBJ2-2, with 8 nucleotides matching TRBD1. Germline CDR1 is ENHRY and CDR2 is SYGVKD. V lost 2 bases, J lost 1 base, and 3 bases stayed unmatched. The CDR3 consists of 16 residues.

For the CDR3, the DNA is TGTGCCAGCAGTTTCGCTCAGAAACAGTACTTC. This sequence encodes CASSFAQKQYF. The chain carries TRBV27 and TRBJ2-7, with D unclear. This CDR3 region has 11 residues. With 3 bases removed from V and 10 bases from J, the gap between germline ends came to 10 bases. Germline V CDR1 and CDR2: MNHEY, SMNVEV (reference sequence).

CDR3 coding DNA: TGTGCCACGGGGGACGATAGCAATCAGCCCCAGCATTTT. Encoded protein: CATGDDSNQPQHF. V is TRBV10-3 and J is TRBJ1-5; D is possibly TRBD1 (5 bases). CDR3 size: 13 residues. V lost 10 bases and J 0 bases, leaving 10 bases between the germline ends. Germline-derived CDR1 and CDR2 are ENHRY and SYGVKD.